These 3 T cell receptor beta chains were sequenced from one sample in a study of graft-versus-host responses after intestinal transplantation. Measured with immunoSEQ multiplex PCR; TCRdb has only the in-frame clones, and not every one. The sample lists about 46,000 clones; roughly 91% were seen once. The sequencing here drew on PBMCs, taken roughly 860 days after a first intestinal transplant, on the day of a second. Receptors originate from a human patient who received an intestinal transplant, so some T cells may come from the graft donor.

This clone was seen only once. The J gene is TRBJ1-2, the V gene TRBV6-6, with 9 bases matching TRBD1. The CDR3 is 13 amino acids. V shed 6 bases and J 4 bases; nucleotides not matched to a gene: 3. The germline V gene has CDR1 MNHNY and CDR2 SVGAGI (reference sequence). CDR3 residues: CASSPDRGYGYTF. The CDR3 region has the DNA TGTGCCAGCAGCCCGGACAGGGGCTATGGCTACACCTTC.

The rearrangement joins TRBV6-5 to TRBJ2-3; D call uncertain. The CDR3 length is 12 residues. The germline gives CDR1 MNHEY, CDR2 SVGAGI. The V gene lost 5 bases and the J gene lost 0 bases, with 3 bases spanning the gap. CDR3: CASSDSTDTQYF. CDR3 in DNA: TGTGCCAGCAGTGACAGCACAGATACGCAGTATTTT.

The rearrangement joins TRBV30 to TRBJ2-3; possible D gene TRBD1, 5 bases. The ends were cut back, 0 bases at V and 0 bases at J, with 10 bases in the middle. Germline CDR1 and CDR2: GTSNPN and SVGIG (reference sequence). The CDR3 consists of 15 residues. This chain's CDR3 is CAWSVKGISTDTQYF. The CDR3, as DNA: TGTGCCTGGAGTGTGAAGGGGATCAGCACAGATACGCAGTATTTT.